These 5 T cell receptor beta chains originate from one sample sequenced in a study of vaccination effects on CD4 cells after COVID-19. The table came from immunoSEQ multiplex PCR; TCRdb's copy has only in-frame clones and leaves some out. This table holds around 15,000 clones, approximately 82% found once. The antigens these receptors bind are not known. ViraFEST assay sequencing came after antigen-specific CD4+ T cells were expanded with viral peptide pools. Scientists isolated CD4+ T cells after a roughly ten-day culture period ended. Documented for the person is a PCR-confirmed SARS-CoV-2 infection occurring between March and December 2020. All study participants received two doses of BNT162b2 or mRNA-1273 vaccine. The specimen was CD4+ T cells from PBMCs cultured with SARS-CoV-2 spike peptides, collected after COVID-19 vaccination. Receptor source: a human donor who had a prior SARS-CoV-2 infection.

The rearrangement uses TRBV12-3 or TRBV12-4 and TRBJ2-4; possibly TRBD1 for D (6 bases). This CDR3 comprises 11 residues. With 4 bases removed from V and 11 bases from J, the gap between germline ends came to 9 bases. CDR3 sequence (DNA): TGTGCCAGCAGTTCAACAGGGTTTCAGTACTTC. As protein: CASSSTGFQYF.

In this sample, this clone is medium-sized. The chain carries TRBV4-1 and TRBJ2-7, with D uncertain. V lost 4 bases to trimming and J lost 5 bases, with 18 bases between them. The germline gives CDR1 MGHRA, CDR2 YSYEKL. CDR3 size: 15 residues. In nucleotides, the CDR3 is TGCGCCAGCAGCCGGACCCGGGCCCAACCCAACGAGCAGTACTTC. This codes for CASSRTRAQPNEQYF.

CDR3 DNA sequence: TGTGCCAGCAGCTTGGATCTGGGAGCGACTAACTATGGCTACACCTTC. Encoded protein: CASSLDLGATNYGYTF. The chain joins TRBV5-5 to TRBJ1-2; D is uncertain. The germline V and J ends were trimmed by 0 bases and 0 bases, with 12 bases remaining between them. CDR3 length: 16 amino acids. CDR1 SGHKS and CDR2 YYEKEE come from the germline V gene (reference sequence).

The gene calls are TRBV19 and TRBJ2-6; D is unresolved. Germline V lookup: CDR1 LNHDA, CDR2 SQIVND (reference sequence). There are 15 residues in the CDR3. Trimming took off 6 bases at V and 1 base at J, with 10 bases between the two ends. CDR3 loop: CASRAARSGANVLTF. CDR3 DNA sequence: TGTGCCAGTAGGGCGGCAAGGTCTGGGGCCAACGTCCTGACTTTC.

V is TRBV5-4 and J is TRBJ1-2; a weak D match, TRBD1 (6 bases). V lost 4 bases and J lost 4, with 17 bases in between. The CDR3 has 15 residues. Germline CDR1 and CDR2: SGHNT and YYREEE (reference sequence). CDR3 residues: CASSRPSQGSYGYTF. CDR3 nucleotides: TGTGCCAGCAGCCGACCGTCACAGGGAAGCTATGGCTACACCTTC.